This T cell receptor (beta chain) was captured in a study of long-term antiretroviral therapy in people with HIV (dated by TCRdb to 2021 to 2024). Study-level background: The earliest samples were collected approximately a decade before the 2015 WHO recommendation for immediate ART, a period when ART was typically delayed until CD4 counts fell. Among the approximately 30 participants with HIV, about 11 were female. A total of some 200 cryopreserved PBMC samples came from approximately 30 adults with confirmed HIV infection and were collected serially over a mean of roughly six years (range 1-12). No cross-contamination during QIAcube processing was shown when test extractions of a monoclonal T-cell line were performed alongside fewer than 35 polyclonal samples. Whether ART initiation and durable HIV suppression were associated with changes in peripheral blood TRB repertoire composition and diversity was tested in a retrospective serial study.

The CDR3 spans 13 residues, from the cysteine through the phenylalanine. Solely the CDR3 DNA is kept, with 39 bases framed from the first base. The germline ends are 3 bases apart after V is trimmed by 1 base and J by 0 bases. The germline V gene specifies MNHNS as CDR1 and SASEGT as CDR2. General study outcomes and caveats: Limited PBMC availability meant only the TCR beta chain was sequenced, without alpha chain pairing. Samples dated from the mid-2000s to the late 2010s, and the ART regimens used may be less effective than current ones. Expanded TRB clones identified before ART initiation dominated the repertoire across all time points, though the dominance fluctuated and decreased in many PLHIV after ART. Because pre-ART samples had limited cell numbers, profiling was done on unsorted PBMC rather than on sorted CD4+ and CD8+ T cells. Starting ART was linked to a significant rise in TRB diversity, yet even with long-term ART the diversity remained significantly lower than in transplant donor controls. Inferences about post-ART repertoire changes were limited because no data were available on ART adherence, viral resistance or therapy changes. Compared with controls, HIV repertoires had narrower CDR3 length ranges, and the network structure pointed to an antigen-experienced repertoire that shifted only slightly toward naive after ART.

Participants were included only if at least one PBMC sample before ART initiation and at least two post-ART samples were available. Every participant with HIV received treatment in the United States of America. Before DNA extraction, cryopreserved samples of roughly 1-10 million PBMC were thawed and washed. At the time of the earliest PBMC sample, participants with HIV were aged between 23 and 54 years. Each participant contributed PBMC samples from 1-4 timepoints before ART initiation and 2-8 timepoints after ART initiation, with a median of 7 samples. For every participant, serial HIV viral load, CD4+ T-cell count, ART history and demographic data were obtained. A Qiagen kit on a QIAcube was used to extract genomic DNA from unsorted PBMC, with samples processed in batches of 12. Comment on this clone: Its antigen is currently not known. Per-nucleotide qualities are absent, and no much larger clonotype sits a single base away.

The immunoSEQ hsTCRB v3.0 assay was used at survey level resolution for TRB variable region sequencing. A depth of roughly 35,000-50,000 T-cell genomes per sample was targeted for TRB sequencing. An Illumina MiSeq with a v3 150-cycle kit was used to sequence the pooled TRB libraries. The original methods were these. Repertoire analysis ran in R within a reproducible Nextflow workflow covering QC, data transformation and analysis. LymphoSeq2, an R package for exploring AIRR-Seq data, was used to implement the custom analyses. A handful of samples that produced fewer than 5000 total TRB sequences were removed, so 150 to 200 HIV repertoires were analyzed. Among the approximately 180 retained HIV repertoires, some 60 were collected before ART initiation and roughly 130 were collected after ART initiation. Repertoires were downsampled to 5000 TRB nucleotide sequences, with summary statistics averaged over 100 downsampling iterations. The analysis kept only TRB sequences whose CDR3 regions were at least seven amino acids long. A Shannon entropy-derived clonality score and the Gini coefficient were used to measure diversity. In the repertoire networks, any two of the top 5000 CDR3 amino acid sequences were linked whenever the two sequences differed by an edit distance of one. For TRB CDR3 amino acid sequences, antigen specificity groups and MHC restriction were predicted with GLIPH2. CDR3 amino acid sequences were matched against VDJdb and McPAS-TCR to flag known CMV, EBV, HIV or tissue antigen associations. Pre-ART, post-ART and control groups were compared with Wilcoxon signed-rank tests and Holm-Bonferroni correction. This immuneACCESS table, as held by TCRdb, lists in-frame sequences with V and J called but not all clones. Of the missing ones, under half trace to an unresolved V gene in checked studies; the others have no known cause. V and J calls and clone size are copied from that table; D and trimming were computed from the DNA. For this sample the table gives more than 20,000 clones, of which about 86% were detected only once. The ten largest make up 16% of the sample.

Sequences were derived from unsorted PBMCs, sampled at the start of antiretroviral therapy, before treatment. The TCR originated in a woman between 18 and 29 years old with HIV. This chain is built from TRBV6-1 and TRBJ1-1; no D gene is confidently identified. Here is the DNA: TGTGCCAGCAGTGAAGGAATGAACACTGAAGCTTTCTTT. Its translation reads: CASSEGMNTEAFF.